Listed below are T cell receptor beta chains from one sample, sequenced in a study of blood T cell repertoires in COVID-19. TCRdb's table, derived via immunoSEQ multiplex PCR, lists solely in-frame clones and lacks some. The table has about 160,000 clones, 90% seen once. Sequencing was done on a sample of peripheral blood. The origin of the receptors is a middle-aged man with acute or convalescent COVID-19. Both conserved end residues are part of each CDR3. Fields, in order: D gene, J gene, clone size, V gene, CDR3 protein, CDR3 DNA. A D gene is named only where the DNA matches it firmly. Size is stated for part of the rows, as once, few or many counts, or as a class when the clone is expanded.

TRBD2,TRBJ2-1,NA,TRBV4-1,CASSQASGGYNEQFF,TGCGCCAGCAGCCAAGCTAGCGGGGGGTACAATGAGCAGTTCTTC
NA,TRBJ1-6,NA,TRBV11-2,CASSLVPIPRGNSPLHF,TGTGCCAGCAGCTTAGTCCCGATTCCTAGGGGTAATTCACCCCTCCACTTT
NA,TRBJ2-3,NA,TRBV10-1,CASSESSGWETDTQYF,TGCGCCAGCAGTGAGTCTTCAGGGTGGGAAACAGATACGCAGTATTTT
NA,TRBJ2-1,NA,TRBV2,CASRREQYNEQFF,TGTGCCAGCAGACGGGAGCAATACAATGAGCAGTTCTTC
TRBD2,TRBJ2-3,NA,TRBV19,CASRWTSGRDTQYF,TGTGCCAGTAGGTGGACTAGCGGGAGAGATACGCAGTATTTT
NA,TRBJ1-1,NA,TRBV24-1,CATSDLRGTEAFF,TGTGCCACCAGTGATTTGCGAGGCACTGAAGCTTTCTTT
NA,TRBJ1-2,NA,TRBV12-3/TRBV12-4,CASSLNEDGYTF,TGTGCCAGCAGTTTAAACGAGGATGGCTACACCTTC
NA,TRBJ1-5,few,TRBV7-2,CASSLSGGNQPQHF,TGTGCCAGCAGCTTATCAGGGGGCAATCAGCCCCAGCATTTT
NA,TRBJ1-6,NA,TRBV11-2,CASSRQANLDSPLHF,TGTGCCAGCAGCCGACAGGCTAATTTGGATTCACCCCTCCACTTT
TRBD2,TRBJ2-5,NA,TRBV5-1,CASSLASGRPETQYF,TGCGCCAGCAGCTTGGCTAGCGGGAGGCCAGAGACCCAGTACTTC
NA,TRBJ2-1,NA,TRBV15,CATTGTGTNEQFF,TGTGCCACAACCGGGACTGGGACCAATGAGCAGTTCTTC
NA,TRBJ1-1,NA,TRBV12-3/TRBV12-4,CASSLAMNTEAFF,TGTGCCAGCAGTTTAGCCATGAACACTGAAGCTTTCTTT
NA,TRBJ2-1,once,TRBV18,CASSPQRLADIYNEQFF,TGTGCCAGCTCACCTCAAAGGCTAGCCGATATCTACAATGAGCAGTTCTTC
NA,TRBJ1-5,NA,TRBV6-6,CASSWTVNQPQHF,TGTGCCAGCAGTTGGACAGTTAATCAGCCCCAGCATTTT
TRBD2,TRBJ2-1,NA,TRBV4-1,CASSQGALAGSYNEQFF,TGCGCCAGCAGCCAAGGGGCGCTAGCGGGGTCCTACAATGAGCAGTTCTTC
NA,TRBJ1-5,NA,TRBV30,CAWSVAGKQPQHF,TGTGCCTGGAGTGTAGCCGGGAAACAGCCCCAGCATTTT
TRBD2,TRBJ2-3,NA,TRBV11-2,CASSRGLNTDTQYF,TGTGCCAGCAGCCGGGGACTAAACACAGATACGCAGTATTTT
NA,TRBJ1-2,NA,TRBV28,CASSLAGDRNVGGYTF,TGTGCCAGCAGTTTAGCAGGGGATCGGAACGTTGGAGGCTACACCTTC
NA,TRBJ1-1,NA,TRBV2,CASSERELNTEAFF,TGTGCCAGCAGTGAGCGGGAATTGAACACTGAAGCTTTCTTT
NA,TRBJ1-2,NA,TRBV28,CASKQGNYGYTF,TGTGCCAGCAAGCAGGGGAACTATGGCTACACCTTC
NA,TRBJ2-7,NA,TRBV5-1,CASSLGSGPYEQYF,TGCGCCAGCAGCTTGGGTAGCGGCCCCTACGAGCAGTACTTC
TRBD2,TRBJ2-7,NA,TRBV28,CASGGDYEQYF,TGTGCCAGCGGGGGGGATTACGAGCAGTACTTC
NA,TRBJ2-7,NA,TRBV30,CAWSVLLASSSYEQYF,TGTGCCTGGAGTGTACTGTTGGCGTCTAGCTCCTACGAGCAGTACTTC
NA,TRBJ2-1,NA,TRBV7-2,CASSLDMSVSDEQFF,TGTGCCAGCAGCTTAGATATGTCAGTCAGCGATGAGCAGTTCTTC
NA,TRBJ2-1,NA,TRBV5-5,CASSITGSSYNEQFF,TGTGCCAGCAGCATCACAGGGTCTTCCTACAATGAGCAGTTCTTC
TRBD2,TRBJ2-1,NA,TRBV10-3,CAISTGTSGSSYNEQFF,TGTGCCATCAGCACTGGGACTAGCGGAAGTTCCTACAATGAGCAGTTCTTC
TRBD2,TRBJ2-1,NA,TRBV6-1,CASSEAALAGAIEQFF,TGTGCCAGCAGTGAAGCCGCACTAGCGGGAGCTATTGAGCAGTTCTTC
TRBD1,TRBJ1-5,once,TRBV3-1/TRBV3-2,CASSRSTGSGNQPQHF,TGTGCCAGCAGCCGATCGACAGGGTCTGGCAATCAGCCCCAGCATTTT
NA,TRBJ1-5,once,TRBV6-2/TRBV6-3,CASSYSVKGEYSNQPQHF,TGTGCCAGCAGTTACTCGGTGAAGGGGGAGTATAGCAATCAGCCCCAGCATTTT
NA,TRBJ1-4,NA,TRBV28,CASGDSLNEKLFF,TGTGCCAGCGGTGACAGCCTTAATGAAAAACTGTTTTTT
NA,TRBJ1-1,NA,TRBV3-1/TRBV3-2,CASGGTGNTEAFF,TGTGCCAGCGGAGGGACCGGGAACACTGAAGCTTTCTTT
TRBD2,TRBJ2-2,NA,TRBV11-3,CASSSKRGSTGELFF,TGTGCCAGCAGCTCGAAGCGGGGATCCACCGGGGAGCTGTTTTTT
NA,TRBJ2-2,NA,TRBV5-4,CASSLAKGAPTGELFF,TGTGCCAGCAGCTTGGCCAAGGGAGCGCCCACCGGGGAGCTGTTTTTT
NA,TRBJ1-6,NA,TRBV19,CASSISGRSSPLHF,TGTGCCAGTAGTATATCAGGGCGGAGTTCACCCCTCCACTTT
NA,TRBJ1-3,NA,TRBV4-2,CASSQDWSSGNTIYF,TGTGCCAGCAGCCAAGATTGGAGCTCTGGAAACACCATATATTTT
TRBD1,TRBJ1-4,NA,TRBV4-1,CASSNPTGRDEKLFF,TGCGCCAGCAGCAACCCGACAGGGCGTGATGAAAAACTGTTTTTT
TRBD1,TRBJ1-3,few,TRBV9,CASSTSPTGAHRNTIYF,TGTGCCAGCAGCACATCCCCTACAGGGGCCCATCGAAACACCATATATTTT
TRBD1,TRBJ2-7,NA,TRBV11-2,CASSLVDRSYEQYF,TGTGCCAGCAGCTTAGTGGACAGGTCTTACGAGCAGTACTTC
NA,TRBJ2-1,NA,TRBV4-1,CASSQVVGDYNEQFF,TGCGCCAGCAGCCAAGTTGTAGGGGATTACAATGAGCAGTTCTTC
NA,TRBJ2-4,NA,TRBV4-1,CASSQERDIQYF,TGCGCCAGCAGCCAAGAGAGAGACATTCAGTACTTC
NA,TRBJ1-2,NA,TRBV28,CASSTGFNYGYTF,TGTGCCAGCTCTACAGGGTTCAACTATGGCTACACCTTC
NA,TRBJ1-2,NA,TRBV19,CASRFRGEGGYTF,TGTGCCAGTAGATTCCGGGGGGAAGGCGGCTACACCTTC
TRBD1,TRBJ1-1,NA,TRBV30,CAYRDRGRTEAFF,TGTGCCTACCGTGACAGGGGTCGGACTGAAGCTTTCTTT
TRBD1,TRBJ1-2,few,TRBV7-3,CASSGADRGGYTF,TGTGCCAGCAGCGGAGCTGACAGGGGCGGCTACACCTTC
NA,TRBJ2-2,NA,TRBV5-1,CASSLQSNTGELFF,TGCGCCAGCAGCTTGCAATCGAACACCGGGGAGCTGTTTTTT
NA,TRBJ2-1,NA,TRBV27,CASSFRGPTGSSYNEQFF,TGTGCCAGCAGTTTCAGGGGTCCCACAGGGAGCTCCTACAATGAGCAGTTCTTC
TRBD1,TRBJ2-1,once,TRBV24-1,CATSDFGQGGHNEQFF,TGTGCCACCAGTGATTTCGGACAGGGGGGGCACAATGAGCAGTTCTTC
NA,TRBJ1-3,NA,TRBV19,CASSGGNSGNTIYF,TGTGCCAGTAGCGGAGGAAACAGCGGTAACACCATATATTTT
NA,TRBJ2-4,few,TRBV20-1,CSASGWGSLAKNIQYF,TGCAGTGCTAGTGGATGGGGCTCACTAGCCAAAAACATTCAGTACTTC
TRBD1,TRBJ2-2,NA,TRBV27,CASSRRQGASTGELFF,TGTGCCAGCAGTCGGAGACAGGGGGCGAGCACCGGGGAGCTGTTTTTT
NA,TRBJ2-2,NA,TRBV7-3,CASSSRAPGELFF,TGTGCCAGCAGCTCCCGCGCTCCCGGGGAGCTGTTTTTT
TRBD2,TRBJ2-5,NA,TRBV2,CASSVKASGKETQYF,TGTGCCAGCAGTGTTAAGGCTAGCGGGAAAGAGACCCAGTACTTC
NA,TRBJ2-7,NA,TRBV7-8,CASSPPGRLARSYEQYF,TGTGCCAGCAGCCCCCCAGGTCGGCTAGCGCGCTCCTACGAGCAGTACTTC
TRBD1,TRBJ1-1,NA,TRBV11-2,CASSLAWGQANTEAFF,TGTGCCAGCAGCTTAGCCTGGGGACAGGCGAACACTGAAGCTTTCTTT
NA,TRBJ1-1,NA,TRBV24-1,CATSDAGSNTEAFF,TGTGCCACCAGTGATGCAGGGTCGAACACTGAAGCTTTCTTT